This T cell receptor (beta chain) was recovered during a study of blood T cell repertoires in COVID-19. J lost 5 bases, V lost 7 bases, and 8 bases had no gene match. This CDR3 has 15 residues. CDR1 SEHNR and CDR2 FQNEAQ come from the germline V gene (reference sequence). The method was immunoSEQ multiplex PCR; TCRdb's version includes in-frame clones alone and lacks a portion of them. The sample has approximately 210,000 clones; approximately 90% are singletons. This rearrangement joins TRBV7-9 to TRBJ2-1, with 10 bases fitting TRBD2. The clonotype originates from a man in his thirties or forties with acute or convalescent COVID-19. The specimen sequenced was peripheral blood. CDR3 amino acids: CASILLAGDDNEQFF. CDR3 coding DNA: TGTGCCAGCATTCTCCTAGCGGGAGATGACAATGAGCAGTTCTTC.